These T cell receptor beta chains were read from a single sample in a study of blood T cell repertoires in COVID-19. Clones were sequenced by immunoSEQ multiplex PCR, and TCRdb holds only the in-frame ones, with some missing. This sample has a few hundred thousand clones, with 85% to 90% found just once. Sequences were obtained from PBMCs or T cells enriched from blood (not recorded which). Receptors originate from a man in his forties or fifties who had recovered from COVID-19. Both conserved end residues are part of each CDR3. The D gene is left open where the match is weak. Clone sizes are given selectively: once, few, many, or a class where the clone is expanded.

.	.	TRBV7-9	TRBJ2-1	TGTGCCAGCAGCTTCGCCGGGACAAGGAATGAGCAGTTCTTC	CASSFAGTRNEQFF
TRBD2	once	TRBV4-2	TRBJ2-3	TGTGCCAGCAGCCTAGGGGCTAGCGGGGGGGCTGGAGATACGCAGTATTTT	CASSLGASGGAGDTQYF
TRBD2	.	TRBV7-9	TRBJ2-3	TGTGCCAGCAGCTTAGAACTAGCGGGGGGCCTTCCCACAGATACGCAGTATTTT	CASSLELAGGLPTDTQYF
TRBD1	.	TRBV5-1	TRBJ2-7	TGCGCCAGCAGCTTGGGCCCCGGGACAGGGACCTACGAGCAGTACTTC	CASSLGPGTGTYEQYF
.	.	TRBV19	TRBJ1-2	TGTGCCAGTAGTGAGCAGGGTCTTAACTATGGCTACACCTTC	CASSEQGLNYGYTF
.	.	TRBV16	TRBJ2-7	TGTGCCAGCAGCCAACCTGAGGTCTTAGACCACTCCTACGAGCAGTACTTC	CASSQPEVLDHSYEQYF
.	.	TRBV5-4	TRBJ1-2	TGTGCCAGCAGCGGGGGGATAATTCTTGGCTACACCTTC	CASSGGIILGYTF
TRBD1	.	TRBV15	TRBJ1-2	TGTGCCACCAGCATTAGGGACAGGCTCTATGGCTACACCTTC	CATSIRDRLYGYTF
.	.	TRBV30	TRBJ1-5	TGTGCCTGGAGTGAGGTTGTAGGGGGTCAGCCCCAGCATTTT	CAWSEVVGGQPQHF
.	once	TRBV5-8	TRBJ1-6	TGTGCCAGCAGCTCGTCTTTGATGGGGGCCCACTATAATTCACCCCTCCACTTT	CASSSSLMGAHYNSPLHF
.	few	TRBV9	TRBJ2-5	TGTGCCAGCAGCGCAGGGTTGGAGACCCAGTACTTC	CASSAGLETQYF
TRBD1	few	TRBV11-2	TRBJ1-6	TGTGCCAGCAGCTTAAACCCCGGACAGGGGGCTAATTCACCCCTCCACTTT	CASSLNPGQGANSPLHF
.	.	TRBV6-6	TRBJ1-1	TGTGCCAGCAGCGTGACAGAGAACACTGAAGCTTTCTTT	CASSVTENTEAFF
.	few	TRBV5-1	TRBJ1-5	TGCGCCAGCAGAGTTGACAGAGATCAGCCCCAGCATTTT	CASRVDRDQPQHF
TRBD1	.	TRBV7-6	TRBJ1-3	TGTGCCAGCAGCCCCAACAGGGGTATTGGAAACACCATATATTTT	CASSPNRGIGNTIYF
.	.	TRBV9	TRBJ2-7	TGTGCCAGCAGCGTAGGGGGCCGGGTTGGCGAGCAGTACTTC	CASSVGGRVGEQYF
.	few	TRBV3-1/TRBV3-2	TRBJ2-1	TGTGCCAGCAGCCATACCCCCGGACCCGGCAGGGTTAAGAGCTCCTACAATGAGCAGTTCTTC	CASSHTPGPGRVKSSYNEQFF
TRBD1	.	TRBV7-9	TRBJ1-1	TGTGCCAGCAGCTTATCACAGGGGGCCACTGAAGCTTTCTTT	CASSLSQGATEAFF
TRBD2	.	TRBV5-5	TRBJ2-5	TGTGCCAGCAGCCAAACGCGGGGGTTGGAGACCCAGTACTTC	CASSQTRGLETQYF
.	.	TRBV2	TRBJ1-1	TGTGCCAGCAGGAGAGACAGGTTCATGAACACTGAAGCTTTCTTT	CASRRDRFMNTEAFF
.	.	TRBV28	TRBJ2-1	TGTGCCAGCAGTAAACGGGAGCAGTTCTTC	CASSKREQFF
TRBD1	.	TRBV19	TRBJ1-5	TGTGCCAGTAGTAACCAGGGGGAAGGTCAGCCCCAGCATTTT	CASSNQGEGQPQHF
.	.	TRBV19	TRBJ1-4	TGTGCCAGTAGCTATAATACCAAACTGTTTTTT	CASSYNTKLFF
TRBD1	.	TRBV3-1/TRBV3-2	TRBJ2-7	TGTGCCAGCAGCCGGACAGGCTACGAGCAGTACTTC	CASSRTGYEQYF
.	.	TRBV19	TRBJ1-2	TGTGCCAGTACTAGACAGGCCACTAACTATGGCTACACCTTC	CASTRQATNYGYTF
.	.	TRBV6-5	TRBJ2-7	TGTGCCAGCAGTTACTCGTCCGGCAGGGTTTCGTACGAGCAGTACTTC	CASSYSSGRVSYEQYF
.	.	TRBV12-5	TRBJ1-3	TGTGCTAGTGGTTTGGCCCTAGCGTCTGGAAACACCATATATTTT	CASGLALASGNTIYF
TRBD1	.	TRBV6-5	TRBJ1-1	TGTGCCAGCAGACCCATCGACAGGGGCAACACTGAAGCTTTCTTT	CASRPIDRGNTEAFF
.	few	TRBV7-8	TRBJ2-7	TGTGCCAGCAGCCTCCTAGTCGTGGGTGACTACGAGCAGTACTTC	CASSLLVVGDYEQYF
.	.	TRBV7-3	TRBJ2-5	TGTGCCAGCAGCCCAACAGGGATCCAAGAGACCCAGTACTTC	CASSPTGIQETQYF
.	.	TRBV7-9	TRBJ2-2	TGTGCCAGCAGCGTACGGGGCGGGGAGTCCACCGGGGAGCTGTTTTTT	CASSVRGGESTGELFF
TRBD2	.	TRBV5-6	TRBJ2-3	TGTGCCAGCAGCATGGGGGGTCGGACTAGCGGGTCTAGCACAGATACGCAGTATTTT	CASSMGGRTSGSSTDTQYF
.	.	TRBV6-6	TRBJ2-5	TGTGCCAGCAGTTACTCGAGTGGGAGAAGCAACCAGTACTTC	CASSYSSGRSNQYF
TRBD2	.	TRBV27	TRBJ2-1	TGTGCCAGCAGTTTATTCGGGGGGGCGGGCAATGAGCAGTTCTTC	CASSLFGGAGNEQFF
TRBD1	.	TRBV11-3	TRBJ1-6	TGTGCCAGCAGCTTTTGGGGACAGGAGAATTCACCCCTCCACTTT	CASSFWGQENSPLHF
.	.	TRBV28	TRBJ1-5	TGTGCCAGCAGGACAGATCGACAGGCGCCTCAGCCCCAGCATTTT	CASRTDRQAPQPQHF